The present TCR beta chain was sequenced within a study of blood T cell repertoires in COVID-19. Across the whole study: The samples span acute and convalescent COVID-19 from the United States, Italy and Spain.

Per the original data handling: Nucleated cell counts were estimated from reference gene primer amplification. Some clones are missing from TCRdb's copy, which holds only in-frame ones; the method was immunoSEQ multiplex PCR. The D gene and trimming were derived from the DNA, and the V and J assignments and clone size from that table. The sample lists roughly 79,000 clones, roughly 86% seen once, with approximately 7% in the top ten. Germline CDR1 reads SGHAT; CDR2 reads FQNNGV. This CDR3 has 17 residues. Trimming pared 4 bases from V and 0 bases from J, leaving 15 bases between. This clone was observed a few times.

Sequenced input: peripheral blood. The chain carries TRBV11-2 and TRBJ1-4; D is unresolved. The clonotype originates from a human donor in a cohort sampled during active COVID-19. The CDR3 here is CASSSLRGRTTNEKLFF. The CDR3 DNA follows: TGTGCCAGCAGCTCCCTCCGGGGTCGAACAACTAATGAAAAACTGTTTTTT.